This entry features one TCR beta chain sequence. The antigen remains unidentified. PCR amplification relied on 60 Vbeta primers (plus 13 Jbeta primers). Produced via immunoSEQ multiplex PCR; TCRdb's table is partial and in-frame only. The repertoire holds around 100,000 clones, with around 79% as singletons. This entry belongs to a study of cytomegalovirus exposure and HLA in healthy donors. Overall study: Findings of an earlier analysis included roughly 110 million unique TCR beta sequences from roughly 180 million T cells. Study-wide points: A later analysis found common viral pathogens apparently linked to several of the most significant clusters. V- and J-gene trimming of TCR beta was linked (in a later analysis) to a missense DCLRE1C variant.

The study sampled nominally healthy donors, though unrecorded immune exposures were likely. The source of this sequence is a woman aged 40 to 55 in good health and CMV-seronegative. Sequences were obtained from PBMCs.

The chain's CDR3 is CASARDRAIEQYF. In nucleotides, the CDR3 is TGTGCCAGCGCCCGGGACAGGGCTATCGAGCAGTACTTC. The V and J genes are TRBV6-5 and TRBJ2-7, with 9 bases aligning to TRBD1. The CDR3 consists of 13 residues. In germline, CDR1 is MNHEY, CDR2 SVGAGI. Losses at the gene ends were 8 bases for V and 6 bases for J; bases not matched to a gene: 8.